This is a list of T cell receptor beta chains from one sample in a study of human T cells and chemical hapten exposure. A single record per CDR3 protein comes from TCRdb applying MiXCR to the RACE reads. The sample has some 89,000 distinct CDR3 sequences; roughly a quarter are singletons. This specimen was whole blood, taken in connection with sensitization to the hapten diphenylcyclopropenone (DPC). The receptors derive from a middle-aged man with alopecia areata. Some clones in this sample may be carry-over from other donors' samples. The CDR3 runs from the conserved cysteine through the conserved F or W. D genes are given only for firm matches.

>.|TRBJ2-1|TRBV6-5|13
CASSPPGTNEQFF
>TRBD1|TRBJ2-4|TRBV28|13
CATQDRVKNIQYF
>.|TRBJ2-7|TRBV5-5|13
CASSLGRPGEQYF
>TRBD1|TRBJ2-3|TRBV6-5|16
CASSPLDRQFADTQYF
>TRBD1|TRBJ2-7|TRBV6-6|13
CASSPRQGDEQYF
>.|TRBJ2-1|TRBV6-2/TRBV6-3|13
CASSQARYNEQFF
>.|TRBJ1-5|TRBV6-5|14
CASSPRDLNQPQHF
>.|TRBJ2-6|TRBV20-1|16
CSARDLTGSKANVLTF
>TRBD2|TRBJ2-1|TRBV13|15
CASSLLAGPYNEQFF
>TRBD2|TRBJ2-3|TRBV12-3/TRBV12-4|13
CASSSGTTDTQYF
>TRBD2|TRBJ2-1|TRBV12-3/TRBV12-4|16
CASSPPMVAGYNEQFF